The clone carrying this T cell receptor (beta chain) was picked up a small number of times. These data are taken from a study of cytomegalovirus exposure and HLA in healthy donors. Germline trimming cut 3 bases from V and 2 bases from J; bases unmatched to any gene: 6. CDR1 SNHLY and CDR2 FYNNEI come from the germline V gene. The CDR3 contains 15 residues. A multiplex PCR was run with 60 Vbeta primers and 13 Jbeta primers. Some clones are missing from TCRdb's copy, which holds only in-frame ones; the method was immunoSEQ multiplex PCR. The repertoire consists of about 250,000 clones, with 80% occurring once and the leading ten covering roughly 0.3%.

The receptor comes from a girl aged 2 to 9 in good health and CMV-seronegative. The gene calls are TRBV2 and TRBJ2-7, with 8 nucleotides matching TRBD2. Sequencing used PBMCs. The CDR3 loop reads CASSDPSGSPYEQYF. CDR3 nucleotide sequence: TGTGCCAGCAGTGACCCTAGCGGGTCCCCCTACGAGCAGTACTTC.